This record looks at one TCR beta chain sequence and its context. Its target is unknown. The PCR made use of 60 Vbeta and 13 Jbeta primers. This table comes from immunoSEQ multiplex PCR, and its TCRdb copy is limited to in-frame clones, with some not included. The sample lists about 60,000 clones; approximately 80% were seen once. The V segment lost 2 bases and the J segment 7 bases; nucleotides outside the gene matches: 8. Germline CDR1 is SGDLS and CDR2 is YYNGEE. The CDR3 runs 16 residues. The sample belongs to a study of cytomegalovirus exposure and HLA in healthy donors. Study information: Earlier results showed approximately 120 million unique TCR beta sequences derived from about 179 million T cells. Notes on the study in general: Later genetic work tied a missense DCLRE1C variant to beta-chain V and J trimming. The study recorded 150 to 200 TCR beta chains that were cytomegalovirus-associated. Within an earlier analysis, most TCR beta V segments proved productive either about 87% or about 30% of the time.

This sequence originates from a female donor in good health and CMV-seronegative. Sequencing was carried out using PBMCs. The chain combines TRBV9 with TRBJ2-1; 11 bases are a match to TRBD2. CDR3 loop: CASSVDPGTSGNEQFF. The DNA of the CDR3 is TGTGCCAGCAGCGTCGACCCCGGGACTAGCGGAAATGAGCAGTTCTTC.